A selection of T cell receptor beta chains follows, all from one sample in a study of glioma-infiltrating T cells. A single record per CDR3 protein comes from TCRdb applying MiXCR to the multiplex PCR reads. The sample yields about 190,000 distinct CDR3 sequences, 32% seen once. The material sequenced was glioma tissue, nonneoplastic brain tissue, or PBMCs (not recorded which). These receptor sequences come from a human donor with low-grade glioma or glioblastoma, undergoing nonglioma brain surgery, or in good health (not recorded which). The CDR3 runs from the conserved cysteine through the conserved F or W. Each record gives: V gene, J gene, clone size, D gene, CDR3 DNA, CDR3 protein. A D gene is named only where the DNA matches it firmly. Not every row has a clone size; where given, it reads once, few, many or a size class.

v_call: TRBV27
j_call: TRBJ1-1
clone_size: .
d_call: .
cdr3_nt: TGTGCCAGCAGTTTGGCGACAGTAAGCACTGAAGCTTTCTTT
cdr3_aa: CASSLATVSTEAFF

v_call: TRBV7-2
j_call: TRBJ2-7
clone_size: many
d_call: TRBD2
cdr3_nt: TGTGCCAGCAGCCCGCGACTAGCGGGGAACTACGAGCAGTACTTC
cdr3_aa: CASSPRLAGNYEQYF

v_call: TRBV20-1
j_call: TRBJ2-3
clone_size: many
d_call: .
cdr3_nt: TGCAGTGCCTTAGAGTTCGGGCCTAGCACAGATACGCAGTATTTT
cdr3_aa: CSALEFGPSTDTQYF

v_call: TRBV12-3/TRBV12-4
j_call: TRBJ2-5
clone_size: once
d_call: TRBD2
cdr3_nt: TGTGCCAGCAGCGTCCGACTAGCGGGACTACAAGAGACCCAGTACTTC
cdr3_aa: CASSVRLAGLQETQYF

v_call: TRBV7-9
j_call: TRBJ2-4
clone_size: many
d_call: TRBD2
cdr3_nt: TGTGCCAGCAGCTTAGAGGCGGGAGCCTTAGCCAAAAACATTCAGTACTTC
cdr3_aa: CASSLEAGALAKNIQYF

v_call: TRBV4-3
j_call: TRBJ2-7
clone_size: .
d_call: .
cdr3_nt: TGCGCCAGCAGCCAATATGTAGGGCGCCCCTACGAGCAGTACTTC
cdr3_aa: CASSQYVGRPYEQYF

v_call: TRBV3-1
j_call: TRBJ2-7
clone_size: .
d_call: TRBD1
cdr3_nt: TGTGCCAGCACCGGGACAGGGGTGAGGTACGAGCAGTACTTC
cdr3_aa: CASTGTGVRYEQYF

v_call: TRBV15
j_call: TRBJ2-1
clone_size: many
d_call: .
cdr3_nt: TGTGCCACCAGCAGAGAGAGGGGTGGATCTTACAATGAGCAGTTCTTC
cdr3_aa: CATSRERGGSYNEQFF

v_call: TRBV11-3
j_call: TRBJ2-1
clone_size: .
d_call: .
cdr3_nt: TGTGACAGCAGCTTATCCGGGAACCACAATGAGCAGTTCTTC
cdr3_aa: CDSSLSGNHNEQFF

v_call: TRBV6-2/TRBV6-3
j_call: TRBJ2-7
clone_size: .
d_call: TRBD2
cdr3_nt: TGTGCCAGCGGTTTAGCGGGAGGGCCGATTTACGAGCAGTACTTC
cdr3_aa: CASGLAGGPIYEQYF

v_call: TRBV20-1
j_call: TRBJ2-2
clone_size: many
d_call: TRBD2
cdr3_nt: TGCAGTGCTAGCCAGCGGGAGTTTCCCGGGGAGCTGTTTTTT
cdr3_aa: CSASQREFPGELFF

v_call: TRBV5-1
j_call: TRBJ2-1
clone_size: .
d_call: .
cdr3_nt: TGCGCCAGCAACTTGGCTGGGGGCTCCTACAATGAGCAGTTCTTC
cdr3_aa: CASNLAGGSYNEQFF

v_call: TRBV4-3
j_call: TRBJ2-5
clone_size: few
d_call: .
cdr3_nt: TGCGCCAGCAGCCAAGAAGGCAGACCTCAAGAGACCCAGTACTTC
cdr3_aa: CASSQEGRPQETQYF

v_call: TRBV6-1
j_call: TRBJ2-2
clone_size: many
d_call: .
cdr3_nt: TGTGCCAGCAGTTTACGGCGGTCGAACACCGGGGAGCTGTTTTTT
cdr3_aa: CASSLRRSNTGELFF

v_call: TRBV28
j_call: TRBJ2-2
clone_size: .
d_call: TRBD2
cdr3_nt: TGTGCCAGCAGTTGGCCGGGACTAGCGGGAGTTCGTTCCGGGGAGCTGTTTTTT
cdr3_aa: CASSWPGLAGVRSGELFF

v_call: TRBV3-1
j_call: TRBJ2-7
clone_size: .
d_call: TRBD2
cdr3_nt: TGTGCCAGCAGCCAAGAATGGACTAGCGGGAGGAGTGGCGAGCAGTACTTC
cdr3_aa: CASSQEWTSGRSGEQYF

v_call: TRBV6-6
j_call: TRBJ2-2
clone_size: .
d_call: .
cdr3_nt: TGTGCCAACAGTTACGGTGGATCCACCGGGAAGCTGTTTTTT
cdr3_aa: CANSYGGSTGKLFF

v_call: TRBV20-1
j_call: TRBJ1-5
clone_size: .
d_call: TRBD1
cdr3_nt: TGCAGTGCTAGAGCGGACAGGGCTGATCAGCCCCAGCATTTT
cdr3_aa: CSARADRADQPQHF

v_call: TRBV2
j_call: TRBJ2-3
clone_size: few
d_call: .
cdr3_nt: TGTGCCAGCAGTGAGTTTTCTAGAACAGATACGCAGTATTTT
cdr3_aa: CASSEFSRTDTQYF

v_call: TRBV6-6
j_call: TRBJ2-1
clone_size: many
d_call: TRBD2
cdr3_nt: TGTGCCAGCAGTTACTCCCGTCTAGCGGTATACAATGAGCAGTTCTTC
cdr3_aa: CASSYSRLAVYNEQFF

v_call: TRBV4-3
j_call: TRBJ2-1
clone_size: many
d_call: .
cdr3_nt: TGCGCCAGCAGTTCGGTACTAACCGGGAGATCCTACAATGAGCAGTTCTTC
cdr3_aa: CASSSVLTGRSYNEQFF

v_call: TRBV4-1
j_call: TRBJ1-1
clone_size: many
d_call: .
cdr3_nt: TGCGCCAGCAGCCAATTACGGGGCCGGGGGACTGAAGCTTTCTTT
cdr3_aa: CASSQLRGRGTEAFF

v_call: TRBV20-1
j_call: TRBJ2-4
clone_size: many
d_call: TRBD2
cdr3_nt: TGCAGTGCTAGGGGCGGGGGTCGGGACATTCAGTACTTC
cdr3_aa: CSARGGGRDIQYF

v_call: TRBV3-1
j_call: TRBJ2-7
clone_size: many
d_call: .
cdr3_nt: TGTGCCAGCAGCCGCGTTTCGGGGTCCTACGAGCAGTACTTC
cdr3_aa: CASSRVSGSYEQYF

v_call: TRBV6-2/TRBV6-3
j_call: TRBJ1-5
clone_size: .
d_call: .
cdr3_nt: TGTGCCAGCAGTTTAAGGGGGGCAGGCAATCAGCCCCAGCATTTT
cdr3_aa: CASSLRGAGNQPQHF

v_call: TRBV7-9
j_call: TRBJ1-2
clone_size: many
d_call: .
cdr3_nt: TGTGCCAGCAATACCGGGACGGCGTATGGCTACACCTTC
cdr3_aa: CASNTGTAYGYTF

v_call: TRBV29-1
j_call: TRBJ2-1
clone_size: few
d_call: .
cdr3_nt: TGCAGCCTTACTCCGGGGCGGCACAATGAGCAGTTCTTC
cdr3_aa: CSLTPGRHNEQFF

v_call: TRBV24-1
j_call: TRBJ2-1
clone_size: many
d_call: TRBD1
cdr3_nt: TGTGCCACCAGTGAACAGGGGGTTTTGTTCTTC
cdr3_aa: CATSEQGVLFF

v_call: TRBV7-2
j_call: TRBJ2-3
clone_size: .
d_call: TRBD2
cdr3_nt: TGTGCCAGCAGCAGCGCTTTGTCAGCGGGAGAGACAGATACGCAGTATTTT
cdr3_aa: CASSSALSAGETDTQYF

v_call: TRBV2
j_call: TRBJ2-1
clone_size: few
d_call: .
cdr3_nt: TGTGCCAGCAGTGACGATGTAGGGGCGGTTGAGCAGTTCTTC
cdr3_aa: CASSDDVGAVEQFF

v_call: TRBV4-1
j_call: TRBJ2-7
clone_size: .
d_call: TRBD2
cdr3_nt: TGCGCCAGCAGCCAAGCCTTCCCTGGACTAGCGACCTACGAGCAGTACTTC
cdr3_aa: CASSQAFPGLATYEQYF

v_call: TRBV5-4
j_call: TRBJ1-2
clone_size: few
d_call: TRBD1
cdr3_nt: TGTGCCAGCAGCTTATGGACAGGGAGTTCCTACACCTTC
cdr3_aa: CASSLWTGSSYTF

v_call: TRBV29-1
j_call: TRBJ2-5
clone_size: few
d_call: .
cdr3_nt: TGCAGCGTTGAAGAGGAGACCCAGTACTTC
cdr3_aa: CSVEEETQYF

v_call: TRBV2
j_call: TRBJ1-2
clone_size: .
d_call: .
cdr3_nt: TGTGCCAGCAGTGATTGGGGGGATAACTATGGCTACACCTTC
cdr3_aa: CASSDWGDNYGYTF

v_call: TRBV10-3
j_call: TRBJ2-3
clone_size: many
d_call: .
cdr3_nt: TGTGCCATCAGTGAGTCGAGTGGAGGCACAGATACGCAGTATTTT
cdr3_aa: CAISESSGGTDTQYF

v_call: TRBV4-1
j_call: TRBJ2-5
clone_size: many
d_call: TRBD2
cdr3_nt: TGCGCCAGCAGCCCAAGACTAGCGGGAGGGCCCTCGGAGACCCAGTACTTC
cdr3_aa: CASSPRLAGGPSETQYF

v_call: TRBV4-3
j_call: TRBJ1-2
clone_size: many
d_call: TRBD1
cdr3_nt: TGCGCCAGCAGCCCCCCGACAGGGGACTATGGCTACACCTTC
cdr3_aa: CASSPPTGDYGYTF

v_call: TRBV7-9
j_call: TRBJ1-6
clone_size: many
d_call: TRBD1
cdr3_nt: TGTGCCAGCAGCTATAACCGGGACAGGGGTGGTAATTCACCCCTCCACTTT
cdr3_aa: CASSYNRDRGGNSPLHF

v_call: TRBV29-1
j_call: TRBJ1-1
clone_size: many
d_call: .
cdr3_nt: TGCAGCGTTGATTACCCTCCAGATGGAGCTTTCTTT
cdr3_aa: CSVDYPPDGAFF

v_call: TRBV5-1
j_call: TRBJ2-7
clone_size: few
d_call: TRBD1
cdr3_nt: TGCGCCAGCAGCCCCGGGACAGCCACGTACGAGCAGTACTTC
cdr3_aa: CASSPGTATYEQYF

v_call: TRBV6-1
j_call: TRBJ2-1
clone_size: many
d_call: .
cdr3_nt: TGTGCCAGCAGTCTCGGGAGAAACAATGAGCAGTTCTTC
cdr3_aa: CASSLGRNNEQFF

v_call: TRBV28
j_call: TRBJ2-5
clone_size: many
d_call: .
cdr3_nt: TGTGCCAGCAGTTTATCCGAGGAGACCCAGTACTTC
cdr3_aa: CASSLSEETQYF

v_call: TRBV4-1
j_call: TRBJ2-7
clone_size: many
d_call: .
cdr3_nt: TGCGCCAGCAGCCATTCCGGCTACGAGCAGTACTTC
cdr3_aa: CASSHSGYEQYF

v_call: TRBV20-1
j_call: TRBJ2-7
clone_size: many
d_call: TRBD2
cdr3_nt: TGCAGTGCTCCCCCTACTAGCGGGTACGAGCAGTACTTC
cdr3_aa: CSAPPTSGYEQYF

v_call: TRBV5-4
j_call: TRBJ2-1
clone_size: few
d_call: .
cdr3_nt: TGTGCCAGCAGCTTGAGTAGCGGAGCTGCCAATGAGCAGTTCTTC
cdr3_aa: CASSLSSGAANEQFF

v_call: TRBV27
j_call: TRBJ2-5
clone_size: many
d_call: TRBD2
cdr3_nt: TGTGCCAGCAGTCCCCGCGGGGGGCAAGAGACCCAGTACTTC
cdr3_aa: CASSPRGGQETQYF

v_call: TRBV27
j_call: TRBJ1-5
clone_size: .
d_call: TRBD1
cdr3_nt: TGTGCCAGCAGGTCGGACAGGGGGCATCAGCCCCAGCATTTT
cdr3_aa: CASRSDRGHQPQHF

v_call: TRBV27
j_call: TRBJ1-3
clone_size: many
d_call: .
cdr3_nt: TGTGCCAGCAGTTCGGACGGGAGCTCTGGAAACACCATATATTTT
cdr3_aa: CASSSDGSSGNTIYF

v_call: TRBV30
j_call: TRBJ2-5
clone_size: .
d_call: .
cdr3_nt: TGTGCCTGGAGTGTACGGGGCAGTACTCAAGAGACCCAGTACTTC
cdr3_aa: CAWSVRGSTQETQYF

v_call: TRBV7-9
j_call: TRBJ2-7
clone_size: many
d_call: TRBD1
cdr3_nt: TGTGCCAGCAGCTTCGGACAGGGGCTTGACGAGCAGTACTTC
cdr3_aa: CASSFGQGLDEQYF

v_call: TRBV5-4
j_call: TRBJ1-3
clone_size: .
d_call: TRBD1
cdr3_nt: TGTGCCAGCAGCTTGTTACGGACAGGGCGGATCGGTGGAAACACCATATATTTT
cdr3_aa: CASSLLRTGRIGGNTIYF

v_call: TRBV4-1
j_call: TRBJ2-5
clone_size: few
d_call: TRBD2
cdr3_nt: TGCGCCAGCACCCGGACTAGCGGGAGGGCCCAAGAGACCCAGTACTTC
cdr3_aa: CASTRTSGRAQETQYF

v_call: TRBV27
j_call: TRBJ2-1
clone_size: many
d_call: .
cdr3_nt: TGTGCCAGCAGTACAAACAGAGACGACAATGAGCAGTTCTTC
cdr3_aa: CASSTNRDDNEQFF

v_call: TRBV5-1
j_call: TRBJ2-7
clone_size: .
d_call: TRBD2
cdr3_nt: TGCGCCAGCAGAACATCGATTAGCGGGAGATACGAGCAGTACTTC
cdr3_aa: CASRTSISGRYEQYF

v_call: TRBV7-3
j_call: TRBJ2-3
clone_size: .
d_call: TRBD1
cdr3_nt: TGTGCCAGCAGCCGACGGACAGGGGGGACAGATACGCAGTATTTT
cdr3_aa: CASSRRTGGTDTQYF

v_call: TRBV2
j_call: TRBJ2-7
clone_size: many
d_call: TRBD2
cdr3_nt: TGTGCCAGCAAGAGGGAGGGGTCCGAGCAGTACTTC
cdr3_aa: CASKREGSEQYF

v_call: TRBV6-6
j_call: TRBJ2-7
clone_size: .
d_call: .
cdr3_nt: TGTGCCAGCATTGGACGGGGCACCGGCAACGAGCAGTACTTC
cdr3_aa: CASIGRGTGNEQYF

v_call: TRBV6-2/TRBV6-3
j_call: TRBJ2-5
clone_size: many
d_call: TRBD1
cdr3_nt: TGTGCCAGCAGTTTTCTCCGGGACAGGCAAGAGACCCAGTACTTC
cdr3_aa: CASSFLRDRQETQYF

v_call: TRBV19
j_call: TRBJ2-5
clone_size: .
d_call: .
cdr3_nt: TGTGCCAGTAGTATGCAGGGCGGTAGCCTCCAAGAGACCCAGTACTTC
cdr3_aa: CASSMQGGSLQETQYF

v_call: TRBV29-1
j_call: TRBJ2-3
clone_size: .
d_call: TRBD1
cdr3_nt: TGCAGCGTTGAGACTATAGGGACAGATGCGCAGTATTTT
cdr3_aa: CSVETIGTDAQYF